Sequencing of this T cell receptor (beta chain) was carried out in a study of OX40 agonist ivuxolimab in advanced cancers. On the study more broadly: Intravenous ivuxolimab at 0.01 to 10 mg/kg was given to patients every 2 weeks.

The table came from immunoSEQ multiplex PCR; TCRdb's copy has only in-frame clones and leaves some out. The table records 20,000 to 25,000 clones, roughly four fifths of them present only once. Broader study findings: The antigens recognized by the expanded peripheral T cells, that is their antigen specificity, were not determined.

Trimming cost V 0 bases and J 6 bases, with 9 bases left between them. Germline V gives CDR1 MRHNA, CDR2 SNTAGT. This CDR3 region has 15 residues. Concerning this clone: Its antigen is unidentified.

V usage is TRBV6-4 and J usage is TRBJ1-6; TRBD1 might be the D (5 bases). This specimen consisted of CD4+ or CD8+ T cells sorted from blood, obtained in a trial of the OX40 agonist ivuxolimab. The TCR sequence derives from an adult with an advanced solid tumor such as melanoma, head and neck, liver or kidney cancer. The CDR3 region is CASSDSRQGNSPLHF. For the CDR3, the DNA is TGTGCCAGCAGTGACTCGAGGCAGGGTAATTCACCCCTCCACTTT.